This TCR beta chain originates from a study of blood T cell repertoires in COVID-19. Across the study: Sources were T cells, B-cell-depleted T cells, or PBMCs; the material itself was cDNA or gDNA.

As originally analysed: Reference gene primer amplification yielded estimated nucleated cell counts. Sequencing was performed with immunoSEQ multiplex PCR; in TCRdb, only in-frame clones are kept and a portion is missing. V, J and clone size reflect that table, while D and trimming were determined from the DNA. The sample lists approximately 160,000 clones; roughly four fifths were seen once. The V gene's germline CDR1 is MDHEN and CDR2 SYDVKM. V was pared by 5 bases and J by 1 base, with 5 bases between. The CDR3 extends over 13 amino acids. V and J are TRBV28 and TRBJ2-2, with a possible D match to TRBD2 (5 bases). The sequenced material came from peripheral blood. The TCR sequence derives from a man aged 40-49 years who had recovered from COVID-19. The DNA of the CDR3 is TGTGCCAGCAGTGAGGGGAACACCGGGGAGCTGTTTTTT. Protein: CASSEGNTGELFF.